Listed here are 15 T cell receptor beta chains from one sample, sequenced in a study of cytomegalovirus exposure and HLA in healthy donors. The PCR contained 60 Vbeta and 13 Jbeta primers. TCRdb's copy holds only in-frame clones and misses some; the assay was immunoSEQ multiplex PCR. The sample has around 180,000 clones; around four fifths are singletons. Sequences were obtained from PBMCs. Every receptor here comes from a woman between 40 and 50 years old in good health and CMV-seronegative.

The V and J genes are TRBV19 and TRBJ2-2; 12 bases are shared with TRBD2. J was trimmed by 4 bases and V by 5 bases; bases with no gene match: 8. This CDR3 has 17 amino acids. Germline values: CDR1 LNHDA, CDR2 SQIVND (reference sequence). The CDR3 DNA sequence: TGTGCCAGTAGTCCCCCGGGACTAGCGGGCCTCACCGGGGAGCTGTTTTTT. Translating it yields CASSPPGLAGLTGELFF.

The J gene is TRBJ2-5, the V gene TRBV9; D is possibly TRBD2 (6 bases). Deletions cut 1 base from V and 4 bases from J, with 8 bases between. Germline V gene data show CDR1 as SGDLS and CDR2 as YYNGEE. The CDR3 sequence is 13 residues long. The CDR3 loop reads CASSVSSAETQYF. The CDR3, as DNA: TGTGCCAGCAGCGTATCTAGCGCAGAGACCCAGTACTTC. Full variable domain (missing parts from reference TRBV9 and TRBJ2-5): DSGVTQTPKHLITATGQRVTLRCSPRSGDLSVYWYQQSLDQGLQFLIQYYNGEERAKGNILERFSAQQFPDLHSELNLSSLELGDSALYFCASSVSSAETQYFGPGTRLLVL.

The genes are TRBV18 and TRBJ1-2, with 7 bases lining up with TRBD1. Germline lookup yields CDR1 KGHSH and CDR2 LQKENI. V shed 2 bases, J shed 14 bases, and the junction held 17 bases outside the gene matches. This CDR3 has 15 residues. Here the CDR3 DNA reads TGTGCCAGCTCACCAAGTGTGGCCGGGACAGAGACGAAGACCTTC. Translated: CASSPSVAGTETKTF.

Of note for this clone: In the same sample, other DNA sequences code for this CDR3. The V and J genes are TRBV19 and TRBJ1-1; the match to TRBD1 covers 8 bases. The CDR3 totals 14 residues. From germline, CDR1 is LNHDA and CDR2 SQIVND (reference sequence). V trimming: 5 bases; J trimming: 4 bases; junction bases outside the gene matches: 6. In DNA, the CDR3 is TGTGCCAGTAGTTTTGACGGACAGGGCACTGAAGCTTTCTTT. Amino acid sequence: CASSFDGQGTEAFF.

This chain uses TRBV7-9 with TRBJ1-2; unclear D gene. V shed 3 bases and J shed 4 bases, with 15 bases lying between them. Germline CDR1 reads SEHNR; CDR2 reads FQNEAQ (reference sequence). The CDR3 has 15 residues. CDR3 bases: TGTGCCAGCAGCTTTTCGTCAGGCCTCCTCTATGGCTACACCTTC. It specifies CASSFSSGLLYGYTF.

CDR3 bases: TGTGCCAGCAGTTTACTAGCGGGAGCTCCCGAGCAGTACTTC. Protein product: CASSLLAGAPEQYF. J is TRBJ2-7 and V is TRBV6-6; 11 bases fit TRBD2. V lost 4 bases and J lost 6; bases outside the gene matches: 5. Looked up from germline, CDR1 is MNHNY and CDR2 is SVGAGI (reference sequence). There are 14 residues in the CDR3.

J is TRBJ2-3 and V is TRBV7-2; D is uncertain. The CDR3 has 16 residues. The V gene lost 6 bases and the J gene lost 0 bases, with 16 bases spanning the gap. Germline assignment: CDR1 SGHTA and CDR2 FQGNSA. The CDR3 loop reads CASSLNGVSSTDTQYF. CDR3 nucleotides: TGTGCCAGCAGTCTGAACGGTGTCTCTAGCACAGATACGCAGTATTTT.

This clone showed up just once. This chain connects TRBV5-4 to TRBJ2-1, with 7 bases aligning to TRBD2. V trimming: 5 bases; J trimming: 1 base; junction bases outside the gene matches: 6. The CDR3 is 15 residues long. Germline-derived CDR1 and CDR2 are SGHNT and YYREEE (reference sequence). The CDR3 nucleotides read TGTGCCAGCAGTTCCCCGGGAGGATCCTACAATGAGCAGTTCTTC. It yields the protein CASSSPGGSYNEQFF.

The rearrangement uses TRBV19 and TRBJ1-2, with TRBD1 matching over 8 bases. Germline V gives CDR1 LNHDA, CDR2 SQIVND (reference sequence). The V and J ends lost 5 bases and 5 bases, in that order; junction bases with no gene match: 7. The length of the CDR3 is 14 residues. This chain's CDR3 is CASSSRGRNYGYTF. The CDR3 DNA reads TGTGCCAGTAGTTCCAGGGGGCGAAATTATGGCTACACCTTC.

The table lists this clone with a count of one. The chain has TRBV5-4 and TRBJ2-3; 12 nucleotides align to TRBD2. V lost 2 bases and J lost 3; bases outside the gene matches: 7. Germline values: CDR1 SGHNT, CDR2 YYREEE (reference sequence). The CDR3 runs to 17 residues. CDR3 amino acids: CASSLLTSGSQTDTQYF. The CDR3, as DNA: TGTGCCAGCAGCTTATTGACTAGCGGGAGTCAGACAGATACGCAGTATTTT.

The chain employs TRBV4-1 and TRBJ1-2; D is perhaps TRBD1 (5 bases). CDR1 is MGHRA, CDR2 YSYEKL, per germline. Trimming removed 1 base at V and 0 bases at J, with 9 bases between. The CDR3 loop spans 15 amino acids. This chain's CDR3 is CASSQVEGSNYGYTF. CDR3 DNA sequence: TGCGCCAGCAGCCAAGTGGAGGGGTCTAACTATGGCTACACCTTC.

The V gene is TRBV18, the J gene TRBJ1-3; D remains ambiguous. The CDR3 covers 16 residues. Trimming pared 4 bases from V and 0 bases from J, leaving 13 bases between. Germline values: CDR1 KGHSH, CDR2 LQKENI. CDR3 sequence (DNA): TGTGCCAGCTCACGGTCACAAGTTCGCTCTGGAAACACCATATATTTT. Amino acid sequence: CASSRSQVRSGNTIYF.

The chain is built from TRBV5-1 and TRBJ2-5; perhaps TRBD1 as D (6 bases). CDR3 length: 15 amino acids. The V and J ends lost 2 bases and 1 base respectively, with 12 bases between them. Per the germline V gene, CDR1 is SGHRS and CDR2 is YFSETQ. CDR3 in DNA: TGCGCCAGCAGCTTAATACAGGGTGGCCAAGAGACCCAGTACTTC. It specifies CASSLIQGGQETQYF.

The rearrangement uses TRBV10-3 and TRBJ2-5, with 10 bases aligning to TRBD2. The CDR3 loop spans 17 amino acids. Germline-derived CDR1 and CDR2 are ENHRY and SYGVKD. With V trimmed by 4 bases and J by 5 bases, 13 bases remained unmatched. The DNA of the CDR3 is TGTGCCATCAGTGTCGTAGCGGGAGGCGTCGGGAAGGAGACCCAGTACTTC. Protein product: CAISVVAGGVGKETQYF.

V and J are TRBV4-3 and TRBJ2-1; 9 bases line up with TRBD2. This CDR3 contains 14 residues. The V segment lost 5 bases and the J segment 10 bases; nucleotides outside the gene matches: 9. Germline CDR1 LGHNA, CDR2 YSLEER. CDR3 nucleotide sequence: TGCGCCAGCAGCATCGATAGCGGGAGAGGAGAGCAGTTCTTC. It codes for CASSIDSGRGEQFF.